A selection of T cell receptor beta chains follows, all from one sample in a study of shared T cell receptors in the human thymus. TCRdb's copy holds only in-frame clones and misses some; the assay was immunoSEQ multiplex PCR. The repertoire has 700,000 or so clones, 75% to 90% of them found once; the top ten carry under 0.012%. These sequences were also reported in another study, on human thymus T cells.

Sample: thymocytes. The receptors were gathered from a girl less than two years old with a congenital heart defect. Each CDR3 is given with its conserved first and last residue. Each record gives: CDR3 DNA, CDR3 protein, V gene, clone size, D gene, J gene. A D gene is named only where the DNA matches it firmly. Part of the rows lack a size; the others show once, few, many or a class for expanded clones.

CDR3nt: TGTGCCAGCAGTCCCCGGGGTAGCGGGGCAAGCTCCTACAATGAGCAGTTCTTC; CDR3aa: CASSPRGSGASSYNEQFF; v_gene: TRBV25-1; abundance: -; d_gene: TRBD2; j_gene: TRBJ2-1
CDR3nt: TGTGCCATCAAGCCGGGGGGCACCTACAATGAGCAGTTCTTC; CDR3aa: CAIKPGGTYNEQFF; v_gene: TRBV10-3; abundance: -; d_gene: -; j_gene: TRBJ2-1
CDR3nt: TGTGCCAGCAGTTCCAGAGAGACAGGGAGGAATCAGCCCCAGCATTTT; CDR3aa: CASSSRETGRNQPQHF; v_gene: TRBV27; abundance: -; d_gene: TRBD1; j_gene: TRBJ1-5
CDR3nt: TGTGCCAGCAGTTTAAGCGTCACGGGTGAAGCTTTCTTT; CDR3aa: CASSLSVTGEAFF; v_gene: TRBV27; abundance: -; d_gene: -; j_gene: TRBJ1-1
CDR3nt: TGTGCCACTAAGATAGCGGGGGACCACGAGCAGTACTTC; CDR3aa: CATKIAGDHEQYF; v_gene: TRBV27; abundance: -; d_gene: TRBD2; j_gene: TRBJ2-7
CDR3nt: TGTGCCAGCAGTTTAGGAGGGACAGGGAACCCGGGGGTCGACAATGAGCAGTTCTTC; CDR3aa: CASSLGGTGNPGVDNEQFF; v_gene: TRBV28; abundance: -; d_gene: TRBD1; j_gene: TRBJ2-1
CDR3nt: TGCGCCAGCAGCCAAGATGGGGGACACGGCGACTGGGGCTACACCTTC; CDR3aa: CASSQDGGHGDWGYTF; v_gene: TRBV4-3; abundance: -; d_gene: -; j_gene: TRBJ1-2
CDR3nt: TGTGCTAGTGGTTCAACCCCGACAGGAGCCCATGGCTACACCTTC; CDR3aa: CASGSTPTGAHGYTF; v_gene: TRBV12-5; abundance: -; d_gene: -; j_gene: TRBJ1-2
CDR3nt: TGCGCCAGCAGCCAAACTATCGGCAGGGGGCATAACACCGGGGAGCTGTTTTTT; CDR3aa: CASSQTIGRGHNTGELFF; v_gene: TRBV4-1; abundance: -; d_gene: TRBD1; j_gene: TRBJ2-2
CDR3nt: TGCGCCAGCAGCCAAGATCGAGAGGGTAGGGCAAAATTTTACGAGCAGTACTTC; CDR3aa: CASSQDREGRAKFYEQYF; v_gene: TRBV4-3; abundance: -; d_gene: -; j_gene: TRBJ2-7
CDR3nt: TGTGCCAGCAGCCCCAGGAACACTGAAGCTTTCTTT; CDR3aa: CASSPRNTEAFF; v_gene: TRBV7-9; abundance: -; d_gene: -; j_gene: TRBJ1-1
CDR3nt: TGTGCCAGCAGCCCAGGACAGGGGGGGTCCTATGGCTACACCTTC; CDR3aa: CASSPGQGGSYGYTF; v_gene: TRBV7-2; abundance: -; d_gene: TRBD1; j_gene: TRBJ1-2
CDR3nt: TGCGCCAGCAGCCAAGGGAGGAACTCGGCCAGGGGGGAAACTGAAGCTTTCTTT; CDR3aa: CASSQGRNSARGETEAFF; v_gene: TRBV4-3; abundance: -; d_gene: TRBD1; j_gene: TRBJ1-1
CDR3nt: TGTGCCAGCAGTCAGATGAACACTGAAGCTTTCTTT; CDR3aa: CASSQMNTEAFF; v_gene: TRBV28; abundance: -; d_gene: -; j_gene: TRBJ1-1
CDR3nt: TGCGCCAGCAGCCAAGGGGGGACAGGGAGAAAGAACACTGAAGCTTTCTTT; CDR3aa: CASSQGGTGRKNTEAFF; v_gene: TRBV4-1; abundance: -; d_gene: TRBD1; j_gene: TRBJ1-1
CDR3nt: TGTGCCAGCAGTGGGAAGCGGCCAGCCCGTTACGAGCAGTACTTC; CDR3aa: CASSGKRPARYEQYF; v_gene: TRBV2; abundance: -; d_gene: -; j_gene: TRBJ2-7
CDR3nt: TGCGCCAGCAGTGATAGGTCAGGGGCTAGCTACACCTTC; CDR3aa: CASSDRSGASYTF; v_gene: TRBV10-2; abundance: -; d_gene: -; j_gene: TRBJ1-2
CDR3nt: TGTGCCAGCTCCGGGGGGAACACTGAAGCTTTCTTT; CDR3aa: CASSGGNTEAFF; v_gene: TRBV18; abundance: -; d_gene: -; j_gene: TRBJ1-1
CDR3nt: TGTGCCAGCAGTGAGCCCCGACAGGGTCCCACTGAAGCTTTCTTT; CDR3aa: CASSEPRQGPTEAFF; v_gene: TRBV6-1; abundance: -; d_gene: TRBD1; j_gene: TRBJ1-1
CDR3nt: TGTGCCAGCAGCTGGACAGGGGACTCGAAGACCCAGTACTTC; CDR3aa: CASSWTGDSKTQYF; v_gene: TRBV6-6; abundance: -; d_gene: TRBD1; j_gene: TRBJ2-5
CDR3nt: TGCGCCAGCAGCTTTGTTGAGGGACAGGGAACCTACGAGCAGTACTTC; CDR3aa: CASSFVEGQGTYEQYF; v_gene: TRBV5-1; abundance: -; d_gene: TRBD1; j_gene: TRBJ2-7
CDR3nt: TGTGCCAGCTCACCGAGCTGGACAGGTAAAGGGTTAACTGAAGCTTTCTTT; CDR3aa: CASSPSWTGKGLTEAFF; v_gene: TRBV18; abundance: -; d_gene: TRBD1; j_gene: TRBJ1-1
CDR3nt: TGTGCCAGCAGCTCCGGGAGGGATACCGGGGAGCTGTTTTTT; CDR3aa: CASSSGRDTGELFF; v_gene: TRBV7-2; abundance: -; d_gene: TRBD2; j_gene: TRBJ2-2
CDR3nt: TGTGCCAGTAGAAGGACAGGGGACTACAATGAGCAGTTCTTC; CDR3aa: CASRRTGDYNEQFF; v_gene: TRBV19; abundance: -; d_gene: TRBD1; j_gene: TRBJ2-1
CDR3nt: TGCGCCAGCAGCCAATCCCGCGGGTTGACTCGAGGCGAGCAGTACTTC; CDR3aa: CASSQSRGLTRGEQYF; v_gene: TRBV4-1; abundance: few; d_gene: -; j_gene: TRBJ2-7
CDR3nt: TGTGCCAGCAGCTTACGGGTTAGCGGGGGACCCACAGATACGCAGTATTTT; CDR3aa: CASSLRVSGGPTDTQYF; v_gene: TRBV7-9; abundance: once; d_gene: TRBD2; j_gene: TRBJ2-3
CDR3nt: TGTGCCAGCAGCGTAGTGAGGAACACTGAAGCTTTCTTT; CDR3aa: CASSVVRNTEAFF; v_gene: TRBV9; abundance: -; d_gene: -; j_gene: TRBJ1-1
CDR3nt: TGTGCCAGCAACGCCGCGGATGAGCAGTTCTTC; CDR3aa: CASNAADEQFF; v_gene: TRBV7-9; abundance: -; d_gene: -; j_gene: TRBJ2-1
CDR3nt: TGCAGTGCCCCCGGGAAAGGCTACACCTTC; CDR3aa: CSAPGKGYTF; v_gene: TRBV20-1; abundance: -; d_gene: -; j_gene: TRBJ1-2
CDR3nt: TGTGCCTGGAGTGTATTGTTGGCAAGCTGGGCAAGAAACGACATAGAGACCCAGTACTTC; CDR3aa: CAWSVLLASWARNDIETQYF; v_gene: TRBV30; abundance: -; d_gene: -; j_gene: TRBJ2-5
CDR3nt: TGCGCCAGCAGCCAAGGGCCCAGGGGGCTCAGGGAGTACGAGCAGTACTTC; CDR3aa: CASSQGPRGLREYEQYF; v_gene: TRBV4-1; abundance: -; d_gene: TRBD1; j_gene: TRBJ2-7
CDR3nt: TGTGCCAGCAGCCATAATAGGAAAACAGGGAACTATGGCTACACCTTC; CDR3aa: CASSHNRKTGNYGYTF; v_gene: TRBV13; abundance: -; d_gene: -; j_gene: TRBJ1-2
CDR3nt: TGCGCCAGCAGCTTGAAGATAGGGGTGAACACTGAAGCTTTCTTT; CDR3aa: CASSLKIGVNTEAFF; v_gene: TRBV5-1; abundance: -; d_gene: -; j_gene: TRBJ1-1
CDR3nt: TGTGCCAGCAGCGGGGGGACAGGGGTGGAAAGTTCCTATAATTCACCCCTCCACTTT; CDR3aa: CASSGGTGVESSYNSPLHF; v_gene: TRBV11-2; abundance: few; d_gene: TRBD1; j_gene: TRBJ1-6
CDR3nt: TGTGCCAGCAGCCCCACGGCCGGGACACGGAGATACGAGCAGTACTTC; CDR3aa: CASSPTAGTRRYEQYF; v_gene: TRBV7-2; abundance: -; d_gene: -; j_gene: TRBJ2-7
CDR3nt: TGTGCCAGCAGTCTACGGAGGGGGCACAGGGGGCGCTATCGATCATATGGCTACACCTTC; CDR3aa: CASSLRRGHRGRYRSYGYTF; v_gene: TRBV28; abundance: -; d_gene: TRBD1; j_gene: TRBJ1-2
CDR3nt: TGCGCCAGCAGCTCAGCCAAAGGGGCTCAAGAGACCCAGTACTTC; CDR3aa: CASSSAKGAQETQYF; v_gene: TRBV5-1; abundance: -; d_gene: -; j_gene: TRBJ2-5
CDR3nt: TGTGCCAGCAGTGAAAAAGGGGATGAGGATAGCAATCAGCCCCAGCATTTT; CDR3aa: CASSEKGDEDSNQPQHF; v_gene: TRBV25-1; abundance: -; d_gene: -; j_gene: TRBJ1-5
CDR3nt: TGCGCCAGCAGCTTGTTACTGAGACAGTCTTACACTGAAGCTTTCTTT; CDR3aa: CASSLLLRQSYTEAFF; v_gene: TRBV5-1; abundance: -; d_gene: -; j_gene: TRBJ1-1
CDR3nt: TGTGCCAGCACGCCTCAGGGGGCCCGGATGACTTGGGCCAACGTCCTGACTTTC; CDR3aa: CASTPQGARMTWANVLTF; v_gene: TRBV5-6; abundance: -; d_gene: TRBD1; j_gene: TRBJ2-6
CDR3nt: TGTGCCAGCAGTTATAGTGTGGGGGGTAGTAGTTACGAGCAGTACTTC; CDR3aa: CASSYSVGGSSYEQYF; v_gene: TRBV6-5; abundance: -; d_gene: -; j_gene: TRBJ2-7
CDR3nt: TGTGCCAGCAGCTCGTCAAGACTGTCCTCAAAACTGTTTTTT; CDR3aa: CASSSSRLSSKLFF; v_gene: TRBV7-2; abundance: few; d_gene: -; j_gene: TRBJ1-4
CDR3nt: TGTGCCAGCAGCACCCGAGAGGGCAATCAGCCCCAGCATTTT; CDR3aa: CASSTREGNQPQHF; v_gene: TRBV5-6; abundance: once; d_gene: -; j_gene: TRBJ1-5
CDR3nt: TGTGCCAGCAGCTTGATTCGGGGACAGGGCTATGGCTACACCTTC; CDR3aa: CASSLIRGQGYGYTF; v_gene: TRBV5-4; abundance: -; d_gene: TRBD1; j_gene: TRBJ1-2
CDR3nt: TGCGCCAGCAGCCAAGTTCGTAGGGGACTAGCGGGGGTGCCGTCCTACGAGCAGTACTTC; CDR3aa: CASSQVRRGLAGVPSYEQYF; v_gene: TRBV4-1; abundance: once; d_gene: TRBD2; j_gene: TRBJ2-7
CDR3nt: TGCGCCAGCAGCCAAGAGGTGGGACTCAACACAGATACGCAGTATTTT; CDR3aa: CASSQEVGLNTDTQYF; v_gene: TRBV4-1; abundance: -; d_gene: -; j_gene: TRBJ2-3
CDR3nt: TGTGCTAGTGGTTTGGTACCGCCAGGGAGGGGGGGCGAGCAGTACTTC; CDR3aa: CASGLVPPGRGGEQYF; v_gene: TRBV12-5; abundance: -; d_gene: -; j_gene: TRBJ2-7
CDR3nt: -; CDR3aa: CASSKDLLVGTGTYEQYF; v_gene: TRBV21-1; abundance: -; d_gene: -; j_gene: TRBJ2-7
CDR3nt: TGTGCCAGCAGCCGGAGACAGGGAGGAAATCAGCCCCAGCATTTT; CDR3aa: CASSRRQGGNQPQHF; v_gene: TRBV5-8; abundance: -; d_gene: TRBD1; j_gene: TRBJ1-5
CDR3nt: TGTGCCAGTAGTATATCACCTCGGGGAGGCCAGCCCCAGCATTTT; CDR3aa: CASSISPRGGQPQHF; v_gene: TRBV19; abundance: few; d_gene: -; j_gene: TRBJ1-5
CDR3nt: TGCGCCAGCAGGGTACCACCTAGTAACACCGGGGAGCTGTTTTTT; CDR3aa: CASRVPPSNTGELFF; v_gene: TRBV10-2; abundance: -; d_gene: -; j_gene: TRBJ2-2
CDR3nt: TGTGCCAGCGTTGACAGGATGATAAATTCACCCCTCCACTTT; CDR3aa: CASVDRMINSPLHF; v_gene: TRBV6-1; abundance: -; d_gene: -; j_gene: TRBJ1-6
CDR3nt: TGTGCCAGCAGCCGAGAATGCGTGGGGGGGCCCCTCTCACCCCTCCACTTT; CDR3aa: CASSRECVGGPLSPLHF; v_gene: TRBV28; abundance: -; d_gene: -; j_gene: TRBJ1-6
CDR3nt: TGTGCCAGCACAGGCAGGGGATTAACTGAAGCTTTCTTT; CDR3aa: CASTGRGLTEAFF; v_gene: TRBV6-5; abundance: -; d_gene: -; j_gene: TRBJ1-1
CDR3nt: TGTGCCAGCAGCTTTCCGGGAGGGGACCTAAAGGGGGACGAGCAGTACTTC; CDR3aa: CASSFPGGDLKGDEQYF; v_gene: TRBV5-6; abundance: -; d_gene: TRBD2; j_gene: TRBJ2-7